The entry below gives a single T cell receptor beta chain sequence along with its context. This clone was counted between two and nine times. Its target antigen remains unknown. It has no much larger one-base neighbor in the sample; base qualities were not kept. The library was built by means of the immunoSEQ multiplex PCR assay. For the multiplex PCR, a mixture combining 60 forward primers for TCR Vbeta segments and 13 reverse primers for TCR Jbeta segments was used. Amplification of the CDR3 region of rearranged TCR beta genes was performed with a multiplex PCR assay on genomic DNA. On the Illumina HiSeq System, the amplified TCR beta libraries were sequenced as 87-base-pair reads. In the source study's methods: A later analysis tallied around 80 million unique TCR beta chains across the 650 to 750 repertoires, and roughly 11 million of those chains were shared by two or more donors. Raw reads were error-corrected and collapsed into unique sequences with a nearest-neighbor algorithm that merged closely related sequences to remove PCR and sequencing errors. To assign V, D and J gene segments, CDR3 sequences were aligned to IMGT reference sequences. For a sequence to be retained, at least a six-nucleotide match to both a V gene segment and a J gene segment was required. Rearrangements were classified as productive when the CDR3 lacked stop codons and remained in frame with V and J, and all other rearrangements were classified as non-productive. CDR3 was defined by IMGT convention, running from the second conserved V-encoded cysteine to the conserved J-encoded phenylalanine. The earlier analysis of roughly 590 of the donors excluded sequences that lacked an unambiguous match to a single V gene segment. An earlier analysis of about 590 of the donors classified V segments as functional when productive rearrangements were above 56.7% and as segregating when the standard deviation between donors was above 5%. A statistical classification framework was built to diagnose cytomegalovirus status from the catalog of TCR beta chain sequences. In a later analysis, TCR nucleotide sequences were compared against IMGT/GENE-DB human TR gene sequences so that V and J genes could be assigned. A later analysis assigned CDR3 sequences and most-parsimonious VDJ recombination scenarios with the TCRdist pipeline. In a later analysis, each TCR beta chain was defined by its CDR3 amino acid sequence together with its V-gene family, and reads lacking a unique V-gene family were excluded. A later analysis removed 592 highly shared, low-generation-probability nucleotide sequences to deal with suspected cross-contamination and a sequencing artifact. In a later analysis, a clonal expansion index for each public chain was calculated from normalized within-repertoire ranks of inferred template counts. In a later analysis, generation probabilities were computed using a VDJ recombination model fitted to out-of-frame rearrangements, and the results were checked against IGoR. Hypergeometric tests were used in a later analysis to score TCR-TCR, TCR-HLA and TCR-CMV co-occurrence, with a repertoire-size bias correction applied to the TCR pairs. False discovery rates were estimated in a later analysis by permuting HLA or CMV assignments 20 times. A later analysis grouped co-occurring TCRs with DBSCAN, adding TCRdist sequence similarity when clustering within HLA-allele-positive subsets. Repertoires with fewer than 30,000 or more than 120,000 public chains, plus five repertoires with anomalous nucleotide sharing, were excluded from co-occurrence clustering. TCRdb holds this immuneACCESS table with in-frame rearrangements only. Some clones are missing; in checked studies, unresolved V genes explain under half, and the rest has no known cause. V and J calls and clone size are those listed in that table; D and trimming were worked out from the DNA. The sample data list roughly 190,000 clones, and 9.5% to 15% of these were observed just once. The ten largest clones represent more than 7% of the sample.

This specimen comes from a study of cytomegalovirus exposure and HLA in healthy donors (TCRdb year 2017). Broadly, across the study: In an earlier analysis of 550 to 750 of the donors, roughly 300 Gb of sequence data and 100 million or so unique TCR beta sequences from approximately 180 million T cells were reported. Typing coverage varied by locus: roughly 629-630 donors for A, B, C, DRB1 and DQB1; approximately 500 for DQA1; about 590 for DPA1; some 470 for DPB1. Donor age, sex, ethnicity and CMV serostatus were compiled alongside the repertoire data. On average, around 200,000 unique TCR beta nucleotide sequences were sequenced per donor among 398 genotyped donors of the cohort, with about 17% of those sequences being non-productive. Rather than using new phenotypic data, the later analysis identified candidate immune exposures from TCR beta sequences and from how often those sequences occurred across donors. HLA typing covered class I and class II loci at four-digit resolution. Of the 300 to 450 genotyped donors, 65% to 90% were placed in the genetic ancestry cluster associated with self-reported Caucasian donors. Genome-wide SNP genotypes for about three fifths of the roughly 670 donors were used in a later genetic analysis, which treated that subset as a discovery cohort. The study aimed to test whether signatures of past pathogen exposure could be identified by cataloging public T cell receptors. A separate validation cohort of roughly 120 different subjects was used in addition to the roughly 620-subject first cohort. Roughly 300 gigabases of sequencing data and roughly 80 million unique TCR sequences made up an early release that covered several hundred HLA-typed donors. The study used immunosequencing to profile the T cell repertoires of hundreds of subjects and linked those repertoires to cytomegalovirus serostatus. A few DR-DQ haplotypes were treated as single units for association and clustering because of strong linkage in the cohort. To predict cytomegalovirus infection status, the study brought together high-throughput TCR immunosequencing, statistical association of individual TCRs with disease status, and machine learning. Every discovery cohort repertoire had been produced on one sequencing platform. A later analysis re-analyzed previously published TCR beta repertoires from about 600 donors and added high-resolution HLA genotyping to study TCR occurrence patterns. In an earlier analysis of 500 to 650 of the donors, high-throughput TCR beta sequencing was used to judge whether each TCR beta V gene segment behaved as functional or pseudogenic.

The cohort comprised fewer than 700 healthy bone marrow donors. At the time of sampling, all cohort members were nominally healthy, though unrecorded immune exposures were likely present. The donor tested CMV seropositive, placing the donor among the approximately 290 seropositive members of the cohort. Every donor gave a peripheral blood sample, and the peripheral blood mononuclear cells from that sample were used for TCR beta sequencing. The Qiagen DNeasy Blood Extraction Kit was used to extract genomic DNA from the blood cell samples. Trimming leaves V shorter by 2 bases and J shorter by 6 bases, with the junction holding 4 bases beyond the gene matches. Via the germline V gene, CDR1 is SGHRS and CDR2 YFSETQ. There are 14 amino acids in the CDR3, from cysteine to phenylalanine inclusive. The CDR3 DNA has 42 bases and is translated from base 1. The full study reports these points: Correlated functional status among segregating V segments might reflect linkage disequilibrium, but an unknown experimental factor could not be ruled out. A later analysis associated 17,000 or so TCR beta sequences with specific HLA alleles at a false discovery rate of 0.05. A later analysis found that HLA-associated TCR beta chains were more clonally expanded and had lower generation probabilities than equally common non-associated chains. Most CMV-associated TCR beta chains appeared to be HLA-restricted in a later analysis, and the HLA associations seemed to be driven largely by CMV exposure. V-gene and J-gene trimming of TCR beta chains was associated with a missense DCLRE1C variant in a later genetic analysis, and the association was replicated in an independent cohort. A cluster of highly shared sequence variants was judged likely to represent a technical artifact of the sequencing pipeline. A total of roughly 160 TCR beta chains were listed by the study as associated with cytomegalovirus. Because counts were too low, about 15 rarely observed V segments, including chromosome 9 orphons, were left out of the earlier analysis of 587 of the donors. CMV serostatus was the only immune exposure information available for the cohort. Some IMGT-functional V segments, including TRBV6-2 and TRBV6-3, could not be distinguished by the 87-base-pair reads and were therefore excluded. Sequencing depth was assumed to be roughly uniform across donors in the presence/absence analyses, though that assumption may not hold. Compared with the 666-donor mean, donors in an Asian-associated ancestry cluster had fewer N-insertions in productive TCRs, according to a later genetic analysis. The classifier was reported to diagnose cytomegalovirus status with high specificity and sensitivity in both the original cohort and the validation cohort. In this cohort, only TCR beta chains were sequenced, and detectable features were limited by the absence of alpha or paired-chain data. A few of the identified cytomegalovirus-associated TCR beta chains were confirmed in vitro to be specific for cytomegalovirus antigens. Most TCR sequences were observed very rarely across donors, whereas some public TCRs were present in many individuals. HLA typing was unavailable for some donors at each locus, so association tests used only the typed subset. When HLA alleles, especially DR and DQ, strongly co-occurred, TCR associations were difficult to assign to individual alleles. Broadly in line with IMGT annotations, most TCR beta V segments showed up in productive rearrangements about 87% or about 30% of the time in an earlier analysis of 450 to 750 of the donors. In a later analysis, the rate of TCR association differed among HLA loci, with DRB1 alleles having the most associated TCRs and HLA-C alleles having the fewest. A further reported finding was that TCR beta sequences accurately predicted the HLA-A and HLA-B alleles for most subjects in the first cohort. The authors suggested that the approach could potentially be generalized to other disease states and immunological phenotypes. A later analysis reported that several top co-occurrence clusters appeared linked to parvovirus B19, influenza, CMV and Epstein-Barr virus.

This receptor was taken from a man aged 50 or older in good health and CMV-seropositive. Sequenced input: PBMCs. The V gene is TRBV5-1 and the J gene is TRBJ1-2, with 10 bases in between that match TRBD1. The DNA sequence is TGCGCCAGCAGCTTCGGGACAGGGGAGGATGGCTACACCTTC. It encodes CASSFGTGEDGYTF. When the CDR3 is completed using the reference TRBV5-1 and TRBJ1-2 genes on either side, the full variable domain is KAGVTQTPRYLIKTRGQQVTLSCSPISGHRSVSWYQQTPGQGLQFLFEYFSETQRNKGNFPGRFSGRQFSNSRSEMNVSTLELGDSALYLCASSFGTGEDGYTFGSGTRLTVV.